This entry describes one T cell receptor beta chain. No cognate antigen has been identified for it. Per-base qualities were not stored, and no clone one base away is much larger. The meaning of the sample's time point label: pre-sensitization, week 0. Interpreted using the paper, the treatment or condition label stands for: therapeutic diphenylcyclopropenone sensitization with weekly scalp DPC. Blood at each patch-test visit was drawn before the patch test was applied. To be eligible, patients had to be aged 18 to 70, diagnosed with alopecia and judged suitable for DPC therapy, while pregnant patients were excluded. Total RNA was isolated from unfractionated whole blood collected in Tempus Blood RNA tubes. These data come from a study of human T cells and chemical hapten exposure (dated by TCRdb to the early 2020s). About the investigation overall: For sensitization, 2% DPC in acetone was applied to an approximately 2 cm by approximately 2 cm area of upper inner arm skin. Throughout the study period of approximately 23 weeks, patients also received therapeutic DPC doses to the scalp every week. Patch testing was performed on the upper back with Finn chambers containing 0.01% DPC, and the patch tests were scored after 6 days according to International Contact Dermatitis Research Group standards. The mostly female patient cohort included alopecia areata with under or over 50% scalp involvement, alopecia totalis and alopecia universalis. Libraries were combined into a pool for sequencing, and differences in TCR yield between samples came mainly from small differences in library volumes within the pool. This study followed changes in the peripheral blood TCR repertoire in vivo during primary and secondary sensitization of alopecia patients to the hapten diphenylcyclopropenone (DPC). Blood samples were taken from patients before sensitization (week 0) and then at 2, 6 and about 24 weeks after DPC sensitization. Twenty-nine alopecia patients gave blood for TCR sequencing at one to four time points (pre-sensitization, 2, 6 and 24 weeks). Here is what the overall study found, with its caveats: Expanded TCRs formed significantly more large CDR3 similarity clusters than pre-sensitization or healthy control sets, consistent with antigen-driven responses. Repeated subsampling changed both the strength of the expansion versus patch-test correlation and the threshold at which the correlation became significant. Patch test score was positively correlated with the number of PT1 expanded TCRs, with significance at thresholds 8, 16 and 32 but not at 4. Alopecia, a presumed autoimmune disease, was present in all patients, so the immune response of the patients might differ from that of healthy individuals. The number of TCRs above 1 in 1000 frequency did not change with DPC sensitization; there was no evidence of global repertoire structure alterations.

From the cysteine up to the phenylalanine, the CDR3 has a length of 13 residues. Only the CDR3 DNA is retained, 39 bases long and in frame from the first base. Trimming leaves V shorter by 5 bases and J shorter by 8 bases, with the junction holding 6 bases beyond the gene matches. To prepare the library, RACE was applied. Sequencing relied on a NextSeq 500. During library preparation, unique molecular identifiers were attached to individual cDNA molecules so that TCRs could be counted in a quantitative, reproducible way. Both TCR alpha and TCR beta chains were sequenced from each blood RNA sample. The original methods were these. The median number of TCRs per sample was roughly 94,000, ranging from roughly 23,224 to 700,000. V, J and CDR3 annotation of the TCR reads was performed with the Decombinator software suite. To make PS versus PT1 abundance plots, every sample was subsampled to the same number of TCRs (28,000). TCRs were defined as expanded if absent before sensitization and observed at least eight times at the 2-week time point. The raw public reads went through TCRdb reprocessing: fastp at Q25, MiXCR clone calling, in-frame beta chains kept. Rows matching on CDR3 protein sequence are summarized as one entry with the most common DNA and genes. TCRdb, not the authors, supplied the V and J calls. This sample is represented by 300,000 to 450,000 distinct CDR3 sequences; roughly 6% of them were singletons. About 8.2% of the sample is held by the ten biggest clonotypes.

Recombination linked TRBV12-3 or TRBV12-4 to TRBJ1-2; 9 junctional bases match TRBD1. The receptor was isolated from a woman aged 18-35 years with alopecia areata. Some clones in this sample may be carry-over from other donors' samples. Sample: whole blood, taken in connection with sensitization to the hapten diphenylcyclopropenone (DPC). The CDR3 protein sequence reads: CASSTGTGKGYTF. The nucleotides are TGTGCCAGCAGTACAGGGACAGGGAAGGGCTACACCTTC.